Below, 9 T cell receptor beta chains from the same sample are listed, as sequenced in a study of T cells in Graves' hyperthyroidism and ophthalmopathy. From RNA transcripts, TCR beta CDR3 regions were amplified. TCR CDR3 regions were first amplified by RT-PCR with HTBI primers. From the multiplex PCR reads, TCRdb called clonotypes with MiXCR, one entry per CDR3 protein. Of a few hundred thousand distinct CDR3 sequences listed, more than 20% were seen once; the top ten hold 70% to 75%. The sample taken for sequencing was blood. All receptors come from a man aged 50-59 years with Graves' hyperthyroidism.

This clonotype was detected only a few times. This chain joins TRBV29-1 and TRBJ2-7; tentative D call: TRBD1 (6 bases). This CDR3 spans 11 amino acids. Germline-derived CDR1 and CDR2 are SQVTM and ANQGSEA. The CDR3 reads CRRTVPYEQYF. The CDR3 coding sequence is TGCAGGAGGACAGTCCCCTACGAGCAGTACTTC.

This clonotype has a count of ten or more. CDR3 amino acids: CASSTRTSGSLEQYF. As DNA, the CDR3 is TGTGCCAGCAGCACCCGGACTAGCGGGAGTTTAGAGCAGTACTTC. J is TRBJ2-7 and V is TRBV3-1, with TRBD2 matching 13 bases. This CDR3 region has 15 residues. V lost 5 bases, J lost 7 bases, and 8 bases stayed unmatched. The germline CDR1 and CDR2 sequences are LGHDT and YNNKEL (reference sequence).

The rearrangement uses TRBV10-1 and TRBJ2-3, with 7 positions matching TRBD2. This CDR3 has 18 residues. From germline, CDR1 is WNHNN and CDR2 SYGVQD (reference sequence). Trimming took 3 bases from V and 3 from J; bases not matched to a gene: 15. CDR3 residues: CASSEESGGGRETDTQYF. The CDR3 DNA follows: TGCGCCAGCAGTGAAGAGTCGGGGGGTGGCCGCGAGACAGATACGCAGTATTTT.

Ten or more counts support this clonotype. This chain connects TRBV6-1 to TRBJ2-7, with 7 bases that match TRBD1. Looked up from germline, CDR1 is MNHNS and CDR2 is SASEGT. V trimming: 6 bases; J trimming: 1 base; junction bases outside the gene matches: 6. The CDR3 sequence is 14 residues long. CDR3 protein: CASRGQASSYEQYF. As DNA, the CDR3 is TGTGCCAGCAGAGGACAGGCCAGTTCCTACGAGCAGTACTTC.

CDR3 region: CSVEDLNQDEKLFF. Written as DNA, the CDR3 is TGCAGCGTTGAAGATCTGAACCAAGACGAAAAACTGTTTTTT. The V gene is TRBV29-1, the J gene TRBJ1-4; no firm D call. The germline V and J ends were trimmed by 0 bases and 8 bases, with 13 bases remaining between them. This CDR3 is 14 amino acids long. Germline values: CDR1 SQVTM, CDR2 ANQGSEA.

This chain uses TRBV28 with TRBJ2-5, with a weak D call TRBD1 (7 bases). The germline gives CDR1 MDHEN, CDR2 SYDVKM. The CDR3 has 14 residues. V dropped 8 bases and J dropped 5 bases, with 18 bases sitting between them. The CDR3 spells CASGGGAELETQYF. The DNA of the CDR3 is TGTGCCAGCGGAGGGGGCGCGGAATTGGAGACCCAGTACTTC.

This clonotype was seen at least ten times. The rearrangement joins TRBV7-8 to TRBJ2-5; D tentatively reads TRBD1 or TRBD2 (5 bases each). Trimming pared 1 base from V and 13 bases from J, leaving 22 bases between. Germline CDR1 is SGHVS and CDR2 is FQNEAQ. This CDR3 is 15 amino acids long. The CDR3 DNA sequence: TGTGCCAGCAGCTTAGGACGGGACCCTAGTTGGAAACCGTACTTC. Translation gives CASSLGRDPSWKPYF.

This clonotype was picked up a small number of times. The chain combines TRBV18 with TRBJ2-3; maybe TRBD2 (6 bases). This CDR3 spans 16 amino acids. V lost 0 bases, J lost 3 bases, and 13 bases lay in between. Germline CDR1 reads KGHSH; CDR2 reads LQKENI. This CDR3 reads CASSPPGTSRTDTQYF. CDR3 bases: TGTGCCAGCTCACCACCGGGTACTAGCAGGACAGATACGCAGTATTTT.

The chain joins TRBV27 to TRBJ2-3; 14 bases fit TRBD2. Germline V gives CDR1 MNHEY, CDR2 SMNVEV (reference sequence). CDR3 size: 16 residues. V lost 4 bases to trimming and J lost 4 bases; unmatched junction nucleotides: 4. The CDR3: CASSSGLAGASDTQYF. For the CDR3, the DNA is TGTGCCAGCAGTTCGGGACTAGCGGGAGCGTCAGATACGCAGTATTTT.